This is a list of T cell receptor beta chains from one sample in a study of blood T cell repertoires in COVID-19. Clones were read by immunoSEQ multiplex PCR, and TCRdb kept only the in-frame ones, dropping some. The profile covers over 30,000 clones, with approximately 81% appearing a single time and approximately 30% taken by the ten largest. The source material was peripheral blood. The receptors stem from an elderly man with active or convalescent COVID-19. Each CDR3 is given with its conserved first and last residue. A D gene is named only where the DNA matches it firmly. Only some rows state a clone size, as once, few, many or a class for expanded clones.

>TRBD1|TRBJ1-2|.|TRBV14
CASSEQDRGNGYTF
TGTGCCAGCAGCGAACAGGACAGGGGCAATGGCTACACCTTC
>.|TRBJ2-4|.|TRBV7-2
CASSLVAQGRDIQYF
TGTGCCAGCAGCTTAGTTGCACAGGGTCGGGACATTCAGTACTTC
>.|TRBJ1-2|.|TRBV6-2/TRBV6-3
CASSYTGTSGYTF
TGTGCCAGCAGTTACACCGGGACTTCGGGCTACACCTTC
>TRBD2|TRBJ2-3|.|TRBV25-1
CASRGGLAADTQYF
TGTGCCAGCAGGGGGGGACTAGCGGCAGATACGCAGTATTTT
>.|TRBJ1-6|few|TRBV5-1
CASSLGTADNSPLHF
TGCGCCAGCAGCTTGGGGACAGCCGATAATTCACCCCTCCACTTT
>.|TRBJ2-1|.|TRBV5-1
CASSLSQNEQFF
TGCGCCAGCAGCTTGTCCCAAAATGAGCAGTTCTTC
>.|TRBJ2-7|few|TRBV12-3/TRBV12-4
CASNIDPAAEQYF
TGTGCCAGCAACATAGACCCCGCGGCCGAGCAGTACTTC
>TRBD1|TRBJ1-2|few|TRBV5-1
CASSLESMGQGNYGYTF
TGCGCCAGCAGCTTGGAGTCTATGGGACAGGGGAACTATGGCTACACCTTC
>.|TRBJ1-6|.|TRBV7-8
CASSLKQTGNSPLHF
TGTGCCAGCAGTTTGAAACAGACCGGTAATTCACCCCTCCACTTT
>.|TRBJ2-3|.|TRBV19
CASKILASTDTQYF
TGTGCCAGTAAGATTTTGGCTAGCACAGATACGCAGTATTTT
>.|TRBJ2-1|.|TRBV27
CASSKYLGGAGQLNEQFF
TGTGCCAGCAGCAAATACCTCGGAGGAGCGGGCCAACTCAATGAGCAGTTCTTC
>.|TRBJ2-7|.|TRBV3-1/TRBV3-2
CASTSDSTYEQYF
TGTGCCAGCACCTCCGACAGCACCTACGAGCAGTACTTC
>TRBD2|TRBJ2-3|.|TRBV19
CASNPTSGATDTQYF
TGTGCCAGTAACCCAACTAGCGGGGCGACGGATACGCAGTATTTT
>.|TRBJ1-2|.|TRBV11-2
CASSSGGSDGYGYTF
TGTGCCAGCAGCTCTGGCGGAAGCGATGGCTATGGCTACACCTTC
>TRBD1|TRBJ1-2|.|TRBV6-5
CASSMGQEAYGYTF
TGTGCCAGCAGTATGGGACAGGAGGCCTATGGCTACACCTTC
>TRBD2|TRBJ2-5|.|TRBV29-1
CSVELLAGVVETQYF
TGCAGCGTTGAACTACTAGCGGGAGTTGTAGAGACCCAGTACTTC
>TRBD2|TRBJ2-1|few|TRBV9
CASSFPSGTSGRTYNEQFF
TGTGCCAGCAGCTTCCCCTCCGGGACTAGCGGGAGGACCTACAATGAGCAGTTCTTC
>.|TRBJ1-4|.|TRBV15
CATRTRVTGEKLFF
TGTGCCACCAGAACGAGGGTTACTGGTGAAAAACTGTTTTTT
>.|TRBJ2-5|.|TRBV3-1/TRBV3-2
CASSRYSTQETQYF
TGTGCCAGCAGCCGTTATAGCACCCAAGAGACCCAGTACTTC
>TRBD2|TRBJ2-7|.|TRBV7-2
CASSLGRGGSGYEQYF
TGTGCCAGCAGCTTAGGACGGGGCGGGAGTGGCTACGAGCAGTACTTC
>.|TRBJ2-3|few|TRBV5-8
CASSLRAGGTDTQYF
TGTGCCAGCAGCTTGAGGGCAGGGGGCACAGATACGCAGTATTTT
>.|TRBJ2-7|.|TRBV7-6
CASSLAGWEVKEQYF
TGTGCCAGCAGCTTAGCGGGATGGGAGGTTAAGGAGCAGTACTTC
>.|TRBJ2-2|.|TRBV25-1
CASSTGWGTGELFF
TGTGCCAGCAGTACAGGGTGGGGCACCGGGGAGCTGTTTTTT
>TRBD2|TRBJ2-1|.|TRBV30
CAWSLSGTEQFF
TGTGCCTGGAGTCTGAGCGGGACTGAGCAGTTCTTC
>TRBD1|TRBJ1-5|.|TRBV5-1
CASSSQGAEGQPQHF
TGCGCCAGCAGCTCACAGGGGGCCGAAGGACAGCCCCAGCATTTT
>TRBD1|TRBJ2-3|.|TRBV9
CASSVGQGPDTQYF
TGTGCCAGCAGCGTCGGACAGGGTCCAGATACGCAGTATTTT
>TRBD1|TRBJ1-1|.|TRBV20-1
CSANQGARAFF
TGCAGTGCCAATCAGGGGGCGAGGGCTTTCTTT
>TRBD1|TRBJ1-1|once|TRBV6-2/TRBV6-3
CASSYPPDRWAEAFF
TGTGCCAGCAGTTACCCACCGGACAGGTGGGCTGAAGCTTTCTTT
>TRBD1|TRBJ2-7|.|TRBV7-9
CASSLAQGDSYEQYF
TGTGCCAGCAGCTTAGCACAGGGGGACTCCTACGAGCAGTACTTC
>TRBD2|TRBJ2-7|.|TRBV6-1
CASSEALSGRIPYEQYF
TGTGCCAGCAGTGAAGCGCTAAGCGGGAGGATCCCCTACGAGCAGTACTTC
>TRBD1|TRBJ2-7|.|TRBV28
CASSLFAGQGNYEQYF
TGTGCCAGCAGTTTATTCGCGGGACAGGGTAACTACGAGCAGTACTTC
>TRBD1|TRBJ1-5|.|TRBV9
CASSTGGTGVQPQHF
TGTGCCAGCAGCACAGGCGGGACAGGGGTTCAGCCCCAGCATTTT
>TRBD2|TRBJ2-7|once|TRBV18
CASSLGQTGLAEYKQYF
TGTGCCAGCTCACTAGGACAGACGGGACTAGCGGAGTATAAGCAGTACTTC
>.|TRBJ1-1|once|TRBV29-1
CSVEQAAGAFF
TGCAGCGTTGAACAGGCGGCGGGTGCTTTCTTT
>TRBD1|TRBJ2-1|.|TRBV19
CASRRDRGIDEQFF
TGTGCCAGTAGAAGGGACAGGGGTATCGATGAGCAGTTCTTC
>.|TRBJ1-2|.|TRBV7-8
CASSLAHAGGPNGYTF
TGTGCCAGCAGCTTAGCTCACGCCGGGGGGCCAAATGGCTACACCTTC
>.|TRBJ1-3|.|TRBV7-9
CASSLPEGNTIYF
TGTGCCAGCAGCCTGCCTGAGGGAAACACCATATATTTT
>.|TRBJ1-2|.|TRBV28
CASSLWGAGLYGYTF
TGTGCCAGCAGTTTATGGGGGGCTGGTCTCTATGGCTACACCTTC
>TRBD2|TRBJ2-1|.|TRBV11-2
CASSKGAGGRVDEQFF
TGTGCCAGCAGCAAAGGGGCTGGCGGGAGAGTCGATGAGCAGTTCTTC
>.|TRBJ1-3|.|TRBV19
CASSRAAYSGNTIYF
TGTGCCAGTAGTAGGGCAGCTTACTCTGGAAACACCATATATTTT
>.|TRBJ1-1|once|TRBV6-5
CASSPGTEAFF
TGTGCCAGCAGTCCCGGGACAGAAGCTTTCTTT
>TRBD1|TRBJ1-3|.|TRBV18
CASSPPQGAQNGNTIYF
TGTGCCAGCTCCCCACCCCAGGGGGCGCAGAATGGAAACACCATATATTTT
>TRBD2|TRBJ2-7|.|TRBV6-8
CASSTLLLAGGSYEQYF
TGTGCCAGCAGTACCCTCTTACTAGCGGGGGGGTCCTACGAGCAGTACTTC